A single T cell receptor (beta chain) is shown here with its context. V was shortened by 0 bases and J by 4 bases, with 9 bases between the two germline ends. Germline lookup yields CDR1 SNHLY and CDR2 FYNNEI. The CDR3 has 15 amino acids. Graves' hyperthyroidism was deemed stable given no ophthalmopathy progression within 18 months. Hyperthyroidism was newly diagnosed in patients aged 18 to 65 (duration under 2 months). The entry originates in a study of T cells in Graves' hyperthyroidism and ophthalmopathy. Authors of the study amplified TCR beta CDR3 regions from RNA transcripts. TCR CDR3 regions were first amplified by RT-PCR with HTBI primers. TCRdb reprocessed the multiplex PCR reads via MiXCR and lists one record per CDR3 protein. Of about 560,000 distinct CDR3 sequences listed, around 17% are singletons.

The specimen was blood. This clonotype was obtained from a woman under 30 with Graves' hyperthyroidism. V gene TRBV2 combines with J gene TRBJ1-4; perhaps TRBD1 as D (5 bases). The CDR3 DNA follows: TGTGCCAGCAGTGAAGCGGGGCTTCTTAATGAAAAACTGTTTTTT. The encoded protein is CASSEAGLLNEKLFF.